The clone carrying this T cell receptor (beta chain) was seen only once. Its target is not known. Collection occurred without any documented infections or immune events in donors. Trimming removed 4 bases at V and 0 bases at J, with 7 bases between. Germline loops: CDR1 SGHNT, CDR2 YYREEE (reference sequence). The CDR3 covers 13 residues. Produced via immunoSEQ multiplex PCR; TCRdb's table is partial and in-frame only. The data show around 85,000 clones, around 89% seen once. The sample belongs to a study of identifying expanded T cells in peripheral blood. The study, taken as a whole, reports: Roughly 1.2 clones differed between technical replicates, versus approximately 17 and 20 over time. Across healthy donors, higher total template counts meant significantly greater approximately two-week count variance.

This chain links TRBV5-4 with TRBJ2-5; possible D gene TRBD2, 5 bases. Sequencing used blood. This clonotype originated in a person aged 18 to 75 in good health. CDR3 residues: CASSPGYQETQYF. The CDR3 bases are TGTGCCAGCAGCCCGGGATACCAAGAGACCCAGTACTTC.